This TCR beta chain was retrieved from a study of CD8 T cells in ankylosing spondylitis. Study-level findings and limits: Previously reported in reactive arthritis synovial fluid and blood were some of the motif variants. A motif in TCR beta, a set of under ten highly homologous variants, appeared characteristic of ankylosing spondylitis blood.

This clonotype was counted only a few times. The antigen remains unidentified. Each CDR3 protein gets one entry after TCRdb re-called the 5' RACE reads with MiXCR. The sample has fewer than 750,000 distinct CDR3 sequences; around a fifth are singletons. The germline V gene has CDR1 LGHDT and CDR2 YNNKEL (reference sequence). The germline V and J ends were trimmed by 0 bases and 8 bases, with 10 bases remaining between them. CDR3 length equals 13 residues. The clonotype originates from a male donor with ankylosing spondylitis. This chain joins TRBV3-1 and TRBJ1-2; no clear D. Sequenced input: blood, either unsorted or a sorted T cell fraction (not recorded which). Here the CDR3 reads CASSQDQTVGYTF. The CDR3 nucleotides read TGTGCCAGCAGCCAAGATCAGACGGTCGGCTACACCTTC.